The 9 T cell receptor beta chains below were found in one sample sequenced in a study of CD8 T cells in ankylosing spondylitis (dated by TCRdb to between 2016 and 2019). On the study overall, not on this receptor specifically: A TCR beta motif of fewer than 10 highly homologous amino acid variants appeared characteristic of blood from ankylosing spondylitis patients.

Their antigens remain unidentified. The library was obtained by 5' RACE. Sequenced using an Illumina HiSeq 2500. TCRdb's own reprocessing of the public reads used fastp at Q25 and MiXCR and kept productive beta chains. Rows are unified per CDR3 protein, each entry keeping the most common DNA and genes. The sample table contains approximately 440,000 distinct CDR3 sequences; only one count was recorded for under 20% of them. Together, the top ten hold approximately 1% of the sample. The sequenced sample was blood, either unsorted or a sorted T cell fraction (not recorded which). These receptors were collected from a male donor with ankylosing spondylitis.

This clonotype was detected a few times. This chain links TRBV25-1 with TRBJ2-7; TRBD2 aligns across 12 bases. Germline V gene sequence: CDR1 MGHDK, CDR2 SYGVNS. Trimming removed 5 bases from V and 5 bases from J; junction bases left unmatched: 7. This CDR3 is 15 amino acids long. The CDR3 sequence: CASSTRLAGAHEQYF. The CDR3 region has the DNA TGTGCCAGCAGTACCCGACTAGCGGGGGCCCACGAGCAGTACTTC.

For this clonotype: The germline gene is not matched at one end of the junction; a read error may be the cause. The rearrangement joins TRBV2 to TRBJ2-7; TRBD1 is a possible D gene (7 bases). This CDR3 spans 12 amino acids. CDR1 is SNHLY, CDR2 FYNNEI, per germline. This CDR3 reads CASSDQGGAPSF. For the CDR3, the DNA is TGTGCCAGCAGTGATCAGGGGGGCGCCCCTTCCTTC.

This clonotype turned up a few times. V and J are TRBV4-2 and TRBJ1-6; D call uncertain. The CDR3 is 17 residues long. V lost 2 bases and J 1 base, leaving 12 bases between the germline ends. Germline CDR1 and CDR2: LGHNA and YNFKEQ. The DNA for the CDR3 is TGTGCCAGCAGCCAATCTGGTAGCGGTTCCTATAATTCACCCCTCCACTTT. Translating it yields CASSQSGSGSYNSPLHF.

The chain carries TRBV7-2 and TRBJ1-1, with 7 bases that match TRBD1. The V gene's germline CDR1 is SGHTA and CDR2 FQGNSA. V was clipped by 3 bases and J by 0 bases; unmatched bases: 4. This CDR3 region has 15 residues. The chain's CDR3 is CASSFPDRVNTEAFF. Written as DNA, the CDR3 is TGTGCCAGCAGCTTCCCCGACAGGGTGAACACTGAAGCTTTCTTT.

V and J are TRBV12-3 or TRBV12-4 and TRBJ2-2, with 9 bases matching TRBD2. With V trimmed by 3 bases and J by 1 base, 6 bases remained unmatched. The CDR3 loop spans 17 amino acids. The CDR3 sequence: CASSFSFSGGNTGELFF. The CDR3 region has the DNA TGTGCCAGCAGTTTTTCATTTAGCGGGGGGAACACCGGGGAGCTGTTTTTT.

The V and J genes are TRBV24-1 and TRBJ2-1; 9 bases match TRBD2. CDR1 is KGHDR and CDR2 is SFDVKD in the germline V gene. The CDR3 is made up of 16 amino acids. Trimming took 5 bases from V and 12 from J; bases not matched to a gene: 16. The CDR3 reads CATSVTGTSWPRGQFF. In DNA, the CDR3 is TGTGCCACCAGTGTCACCGGGACTAGCTGGCCGAGGGGGCAGTTCTTC.

The DNA for the CDR3 is TGTGCCAGCAGCTTAGTCGTCAGGGAATACGAGCAGTACTTC. This translates into CASSLVVREYEQYF. The rearrangement joins TRBV7-2 to TRBJ2-7; D perhaps matches TRBD1 (5 bases). V lost 1 base to trimming and J lost 4 bases, with 11 bases between them. The CDR3 length is 14 residues. The germline V gene has CDR1 SGHTA and CDR2 FQGNSA.

The rearrangement links TRBV30 to TRBJ2-1; the D gene is possibly TRBD2 (5 bases). The germline V gene has CDR1 GTSNPN and CDR2 SVGIG (reference sequence). V gave up 4 bases and J gave up 5 bases, with 9 bases separating them. This CDR3 has 12 amino acids. Written as DNA, the CDR3 is TGTGCCTGGACACTGACTAACAATGAGCAGTTCTTC. Amino acid sequence: CAWTLTNNEQFF. Supplemented by reference TRBV30 and TRBJ2-1, the full variable domain reads SQTIHQWPATLVQPVGSPLSLECTVEGTSNPNLYWYRQAAGRGLQLLFYSVGIGQISSEVPQNLSASRPQDRQFILSSKKLLLSDSGFYLCAWTLTNNEQFFGPGTRLTVL.

This clonotype was seen more than once but under ten times. The chain recombines TRBV20-1 with TRBJ1-4, with no clear D. Germline V gene data show CDR1 as DFQATT and CDR2 as SNEGSKA (reference sequence). The CDR3 is made up of 16 amino acids. Trimming removed 3 bases at V and 0 bases at J, with 14 bases between. CDR3 sequence reads: CSARGDGGATNEKLFF. CDR3 DNA sequence: TGCAGTGCTAGGGGCGACGGAGGAGCAACTAATGAAAAACTGTTTTTT.